Shown below are 10 T cell receptor beta chains from a single sample sequenced in a study of T cells after yellow fever vaccination. TCRdb called the 5' RACE reads again in MiXCR, with one record for every CDR3 protein. Among more than 350,000 distinct CDR3 sequences, 11% were seen once, and the ten largest hold more than 15%. The specimen comprised PBMCs, sampled on the day of the first yellow fever vaccination. The source of these receptors is a man aged 18-30 years who received the YFV17D yellow fever vaccine.

This clonotype was seen a handful of times. J is TRBJ2-5 and V is TRBV12-3 or TRBV12-4; maybe TRBD2 (5 bases). CDR3 size: 13 residues. Trimming cost V 6 bases and J 5 bases, with 13 bases left between them. The CDR3 loop is CASSTGFGETQYF. The CDR3, as DNA: TGTGCCAGCAGCACGGGGTTTGGCGAGACCCAGTACTTC.

This chain links TRBV6-1 with TRBJ1-3; the D gene is possibly TRBD1 (5 bases). There are 13 residues in the CDR3. The ends were cut back, 6 bases at V and 0 bases at J, with 6 bases in the middle. The germline CDR1 and CDR2 sequences are MNHNS and SASEGT. The CDR3 is CASRTVSGNTIYF. CDR3 sequence (DNA): TGTGCCAGCAGGACAGTCTCTGGAAACACCATATATTTT.

This clonotype has at least ten counts. The V and J genes are TRBV7-2 and TRBJ1-1; D is perhaps TRBD1 (5 bases). The V gene's germline CDR1 is SGHTA and CDR2 FQGNSA. The V gene lost 4 bases and the J gene lost 2 bases, with 17 bases spanning the gap. The CDR3 extends over 16 amino acids. CDR3 DNA: TGTGCCAGCAGCTGGTCGGTGGGAAGGGGCAACACTGAAGCTTTCTTT. Residues: CASSWSVGRGNTEAFF.

The genes are TRBV6-1 and TRBJ2-6; D not resolved. Germline V gene lookup returns CDR1 MNHNS and CDR2 SASEGT. The V gene lost 3 bases and the J gene lost 0 bases, with 9 bases spanning the gap. This CDR3 contains 16 residues. CDR3 DNA: TGTGCCAGCAGTGAGACGGTGTCCTCTGGGGCCAACGTCCTGACTTTC. Protein: CASSETVSSGANVLTF.

In its sample, this clonotype was seen a few times. The chain links TRBV10-3 to TRBJ2-4; weak D call: TRBD2 (7 bases). CDR1 and CDR2 from the germline V gene are ENHRY and SYGVKD. Trimming cost V 2 bases and J 9 bases, with 20 bases left between them. CDR3 length equals 16 residues. The CDR3 sequence is CAISEPPNGGPGIQYF. DNA of the CDR3: TGTGCCATCAGTGAGCCTCCGAACGGGGGGCCGGGCATTCAGTACTTC.

This clonotype occurred many times. V gene TRBV27 combines with J gene TRBJ1-4; no clear D gene. V was shortened by 6 bases and J by 5 bases, with 7 bases between the two germline ends. The CDR3 consists of 12 residues. Germline values: CDR1 MNHEY, CDR2 SMNVEV (reference sequence). The CDR3 is CASRWLNEKLFF. In DNA, the CDR3 is TGTGCCAGCAGATGGTTAAATGAAAAACTGTTTTTT.

The chain joins TRBV6-2 or TRBV6-3 to TRBJ1-2; TRBD1 matches 9 bases. Germline CDR1 and CDR2: MNHEY and SVGEGT. The CDR3 runs to 14 residues. The ends lost 6 bases at V and 8 bases at J; junction bases unmatched: 10. The chain's CDR3 is CASSSQGALSGYTF. The CDR3 DNA is TGTGCCAGCAGCTCACAGGGGGCCCTTTCGGGCTACACCTTC.

This clonotype has just a few counts. The chain links TRBV20-1 to TRBJ2-5; D is perhaps TRBD2 (7 bases). Germline V lookup: CDR1 DFQATT, CDR2 SNEGSKA (reference sequence). Trimming took 0 bases from V and 4 from J, leaving 12 bases between them. This CDR3 is built from 14 residues. CDR3 residues: CSARDGGGRETQYF. The DNA for the CDR3 is TGCAGTGCTAGAGATGGGGGGGGCCGAGAGACCCAGTACTTC.

This clonotype has a handful of counts. The chain recombines TRBV5-6 with TRBJ1-6; TRBD1 might be the D (5 bases). This CDR3 spans 17 amino acids. V was trimmed by 3 bases and J by 10 bases, leaving 23 bases between them. Germline CDR1 SGHDT, CDR2 YYEEEE. The CDR3 coding sequence is TGTGCCAGCAGCTCTATCCGGGACGGAACGGGGTCCTCACCCCTCCACTTT. Protein: CASSSIRDGTGSSPLHF.

This clonotype appeared a few times. The chain combines TRBV7-2 with TRBJ1-2, with D hard to call. Germline V CDR1 and CDR2: SGHTA, FQGNSA. CDR3 length: 12 residues. V lost 6 bases and J lost 6, with 11 bases in between. CDR3 DNA sequence: TGTGCCAGCAGATCTCCCCCGGATGGCTACACCTTC. This codes for CASRSPPDGYTF.